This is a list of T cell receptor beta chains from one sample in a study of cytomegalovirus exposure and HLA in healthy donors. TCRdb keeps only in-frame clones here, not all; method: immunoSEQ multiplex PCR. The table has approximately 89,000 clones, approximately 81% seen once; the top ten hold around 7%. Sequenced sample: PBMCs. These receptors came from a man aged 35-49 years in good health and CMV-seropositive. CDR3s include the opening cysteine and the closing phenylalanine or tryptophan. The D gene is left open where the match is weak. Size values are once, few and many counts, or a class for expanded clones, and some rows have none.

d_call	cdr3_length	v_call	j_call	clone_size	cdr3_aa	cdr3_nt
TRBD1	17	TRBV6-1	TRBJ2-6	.	CASSEQYRGLGANVLTF	TGTGCCAGCAGTGAACAGTACAGGGGGCTTGGGGCCAACGTCCTGACTTTC
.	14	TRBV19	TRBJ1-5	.	CASSINSLNQPQHF	TGTGCCAGTAGTATCAACAGCCTCAATCAGCCCCAGCATTTT
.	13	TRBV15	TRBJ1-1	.	CATSIPSALEAFF	TGTGCCACCAGCATTCCGTCTGCGCTTGAAGCTTTCTTT
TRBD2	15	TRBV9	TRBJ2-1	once	CASSVTSGSSNEQFF	TGTGCCAGCAGCGTTACTAGCGGGAGTTCGAATGAGCAGTTCTTC
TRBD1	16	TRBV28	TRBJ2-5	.	CASWEGPGQGGETQYF	TGTGCCAGCTGGGAGGGCCCGGGACAGGGCGGGGAGACCCAGTACTTC
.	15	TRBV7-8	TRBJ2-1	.	CASSPRESSYNEQFF	TGTGCCAGCAGCCCCCGGGAGAGCTCCTACAATGAGCAGTTCTTC
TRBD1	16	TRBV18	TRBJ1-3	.	CASSPRDRSDGNTIYF	TGTGCCAGCTCACCAAGGGACAGGTCGGACGGAAACACCATATATTTT
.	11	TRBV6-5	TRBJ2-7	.	CASRSPYEQYF	TGTGCCAGCCGGTCCCCCTACGAGCAGTACTTC
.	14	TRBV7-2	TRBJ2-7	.	CASSLDTGSYEQYF	TGTGCCAGCAGCTTAGATACGGGATCCTACGAGCAGTACTTC
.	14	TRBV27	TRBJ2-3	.	CASSLQSSTDTQYF	TGTGCCAGCAGTTTACAGTCCAGCACAGATACGCAGTATTTT
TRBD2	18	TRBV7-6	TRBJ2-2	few	CASSLGTSGGGNTGELFF	TGTGCCAGCAGCTTAGGGACTAGCGGGGGAGGAAACACCGGGGAGCTGTTTTTT
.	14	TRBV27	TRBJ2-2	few	CASSLYLNTGELFF	TGTGCCAGCAGTTTGTACTTGAACACCGGGGAGCTGTTTTTT
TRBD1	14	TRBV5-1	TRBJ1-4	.	CASSSGTGNEKLFF	TGCGCCAGCAGCTCCGGGACAGGCAATGAAAAACTGTTTTTT
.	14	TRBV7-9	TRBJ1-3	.	CASMRSGAGNTIYF	TGTGCCAGCATGCGATCGGGAGCCGGAAACACCATATATTTT
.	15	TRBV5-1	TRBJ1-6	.	CASSFLEGFGSPLHF	TGCGCCAGCAGCTTCCTGGAGGGCTTCGGATCACCCCTCCACTTT
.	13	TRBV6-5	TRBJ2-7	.	CASSGTPRYEQYF	TGTGCCAGCAGTGGGACTCCTCGATACGAGCAGTACTTC
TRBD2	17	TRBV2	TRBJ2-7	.	CASSSGTSGTLRYEQYF	TGTGCCAGCAGCTCCGGGACTAGCGGGACCCTACGGTACGAGCAGTACTTC
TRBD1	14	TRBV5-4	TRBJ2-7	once	CASSLGGQLNEQYF	TGTGCCAGCAGCTTGGGGGGACAGCTCAACGAGCAGTACTTC
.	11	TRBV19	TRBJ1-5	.	CASSFSGPQHF	TGTGCCAGTAGTTTTTCGGGGCCCCAGCATTTT
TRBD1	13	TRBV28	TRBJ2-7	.	CASSLDRDYEQYF	TGTGCCAGCAGCCTCGACAGGGACTACGAGCAGTACTTC
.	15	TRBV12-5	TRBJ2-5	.	CASGPSIVKLETQYF	TGTGCTAGTGGACCTTCTATAGTGAAATTGGAGACCCAGTACTTC
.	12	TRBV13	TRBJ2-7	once	CASSLRGGEQYF	TGTGCCAGCAGCTTAAGGGGCGGCGAGCAGTACTTC
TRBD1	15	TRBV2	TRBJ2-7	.	CASSQTGFSSYEQYF	TGTGCCAGCAGTCAGACAGGGTTTAGCTCCTACGAGCAGTACTTC
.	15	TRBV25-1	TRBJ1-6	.	CASSEYKGGESPLHF	TGTGCCAGCAGTGAATATAAGGGGGGGGAATCACCCCTCCACTTT
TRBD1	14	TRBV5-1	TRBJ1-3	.	CASSLQGPGNTIYF	TGCGCCAGCAGCTTACAGGGGCCTGGAAACACCATATATTTT
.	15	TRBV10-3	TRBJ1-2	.	CAISTTQGNQGGYTF	TGTGCCATCAGTACTACACAGGGTAATCAAGGCGGCTACACCTTC
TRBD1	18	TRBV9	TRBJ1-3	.	CASSGPQSGQGNGNTIYF	TGTGCCAGCAGCGGGCCCCAATCGGGACAGGGAAATGGAAACACCATATATTTT
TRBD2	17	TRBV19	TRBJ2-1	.	CASSRGPSGSLGDEQFF	TGTGCCAGTAGCAGGGGACCAAGCGGGAGTTTAGGCGATGAGCAGTTCTTC
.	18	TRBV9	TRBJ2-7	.	CASSVGTTVGQISYEQYF	TGTGCCAGCAGCGTAGGGACCACCGTGGGGCAGATCTCCTACGAGCAGTACTTC
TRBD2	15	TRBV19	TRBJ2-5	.	CASSIASGRSETQYF	TGTGCCAGTAGTATAGCCAGCGGGAGGTCGGAGACCCAGTACTTC
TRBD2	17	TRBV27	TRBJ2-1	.	CASNQSPFRGRANEQFF	TGTGCCAGCAACCAATCCCCGTTCCGCGGGAGGGCCAATGAGCAGTTCTTC
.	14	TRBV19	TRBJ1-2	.	CASSIFEGDYGYTF	TGTGCCAGTAGTATATTTGAGGGGGACTATGGCTACACCTTC
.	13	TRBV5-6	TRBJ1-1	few	CASRRRGNTEAFF	TGTGCCAGCCGGCGCCGCGGGAACACTGAAGCTTTCTTT
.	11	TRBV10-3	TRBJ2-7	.	CATNTVNEQYF	TGTGCCACAAATACGGTTAACGAGCAGTACTTC
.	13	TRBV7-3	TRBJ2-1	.	CASSSYSRDEQFF	TGTGCCAGCAGCTCATATAGCAGGGATGAGCAGTTCTTC